There are many counts of the clone carrying this T cell receptor beta chain. The CDR3 runs 15 residues. Trimming removed 3 bases at V and 3 bases at J, with 16 bases between. From germline, CDR1 is SGDLS and CDR2 YYNGEE. TCRdb passed the 5' RACE reads through MiXCR, listing each CDR3 protein once. The table shows some 45,000 distinct CDR3 sequences, with more than 25% occurring only once. Sequenced input: naive CD4+ T cells sorted from blood. Subset specified: naive CD4+ T cells, CD4+CD45RA+CD25-. This receptor was taken from a female donor with breast cancer. V and J are TRBV9 and TRBJ2-7; D is perhaps TRBD1 (6 bases). The CDR3 nucleotides read TGTGCCAGCAGCGGAGCCTCCGGGACAATCTACGAGCAGTACTTC. Its protein product is CASSGASGTIYEQYF.